This T cell receptor beta chain was identified during a study of regulatory T cells in long-lasting Graves disease. CDR3 length equals 16 residues. Trimming pared 5 bases from V and 2 bases from J, leaving 16 bases between. CDR1 is PRHDT and CDR2 is FYEKMQ in the germline V gene (reference sequence). Noted time point: persistent/refractory GD, antithyroid drugs over 5 years with positive TRAb. From PBMCs, RNA was extracted and then used to make the TCR library. HTBI primers from iRepertoire and Arm-PCR of CDR3 regions yielded the TCR beta libraries. TCRdb re-analysed the multiplex PCR reads in MiXCR, keeping a single row per CDR3 protein. Of some 430,000 distinct CDR3 sequences in the sample, 20% to 25% were seen once.

This rearrangement joins TRBV13 to TRBJ2-1; D not certain. The TCR originated in a female donor with Graves disease. The sequences come from peripheral blood mononuclear cells (PBMCs), collected when the disease was refractory, from a patient treated with antithyroid drugs. The CDR3 DNA is TGTGCCAGCAGCGGTGTTGGTTCGTTTGCCTACAATGAGCAGTTCTTC. It specifies CASSGVGSFAYNEQFF.